This T cell receptor (beta chain) was documented in a study of identical twins. Points on this clonotype: Its matching antigen is unknown.

Notes on the study in general: Twin pairs' shared out-of-frame alpha sequences were enriched in low generation probability.

One entry per CDR3 protein, called by TCRdb with MiXCR from the 5' RACE reads. Seen here are approximately 300,000 distinct CDR3 sequences, more than 8% observed once, and the top ten hold 6% to 8.5%. The germline gives CDR1 SNHLY, CDR2 FYNNEI. Trimming took 2 bases from V and 6 from J; bases not matched to a gene: 12. The CDR3 sequence is 17 residues long. The sample also formed part of further work on yellow fever vaccine responses in identical twins.

Material: CD8+ T cells sorted from blood. This TCR came from a woman between 18 and 29 years old in good health. The genes are TRBV2 and TRBJ2-2; 7 positions match TRBD1. DNA for the CDR3: TGTGCCAGCAGTGAAAACTCGGGACAGAACCCTCCCGGGGAGCTGTTTTTT. Translation gives CASSENSGQNPPGELFF.